This entry concerns a single T cell receptor (beta chain). The data stem from a study of blood T cell repertoires in COVID-19. Across the whole study: Some COVID-19 samples were acute and others convalescent; all came from the United States, Italy and Spain. Sample material is recorded as cDNA or gDNA derived from T cells, B-cell-depleted T cells, or PBMCs.

Someone with COVID-19 had been met by exposed participants within 2 weeks before study entry. Sequencing used immunoSEQ multiplex PCR; TCRdb keeps in-frame clones, though not all of them. The sample shows around 160,000 clones, 84% of them seen only once. Sequenced input: PBMCs or T cells enriched from blood (not recorded which). The TCR comes from a woman in her forties or fifties who had been exposed to COVID-19.

CDR3: CSVVLDSGNTIYF. The CDR3 DNA reads as TGCAGCGTTGTGTTAGACTCTGGAAACACCATATATTTT. The chain couples TRBV29-1 to TRBJ1-3; D is undetermined. V was cut by 4 bases and J by 0 bases, with 7 bases left in between. The germline V gene encodes CDR1 SQVTM and CDR2 ANQGSEA. This CDR3 region has 13 residues.